A selection of T cell receptor beta chains follows, all from one sample in a study of shared clonotypes between healthy human individuals. Assay used: immunoSEQ multiplex PCR; TCRdb lists only in-frame clones, some missing. The sample includes approximately 1.5 million clones, less than 99% of them seen just once. The sequencing sample was made of naive CD4+ T cells sorted from blood. These receptors were obtained from a man aged 25 to 40 in good health. CDR3s include the opening cysteine and the closing phenylalanine or tryptophan. Fields, in order: clone size, V gene, D gene, J gene, CDR3 protein, CDR3 DNA. D genes are given only for firm matches. Clone size, where shown, is once, few, many, or a class for clones that have expanded.

.,TRBV29-1,.,TRBJ2-5,CSVDQGETQYF,TGCAGCGTTGACCAGGGAGAGACCCAGTACTTC
.,TRBV7-2,.,TRBJ2-1,CASSLVDSGIRWHEQFF,TGTGCCAGCAGCTTAGTGGACAGCGGGATACGTTGGCATGAGCAGTTCTTC
.,TRBV6-1,TRBD2,TRBJ2-1,CASSEGASGRSSQFF,TGTGCCAGCAGTGAAGGAGCTAGCGGGAGGAGTTCGCAGTTCTTC
once,TRBV15,.,TRBJ2-2,CATKSFANTGELFF,TGTGCCACCAAATCTTTCGCGAACACCGGGGAGCTGTTTTTT
.,TRBV7-6,.,TRBJ1-1,CASSANRVGNTEAFF,TGTGCCAGCAGCGCGAACAGGGTTGGTAACACTGAAGCTTTCTTT
few,TRBV2,.,TRBJ1-5,CASSRQAYSNQPQHF,TGTGCCAGCAGTCGACAGGCTTATAGCAATCAGCCCCAGCATTTT
.,TRBV28,TRBD1,TRBJ2-5,CASRGTAQYF,TGTGCCAGCAGGGGGACAGCCCAGTACTTC
once,TRBV5-1,.,TRBJ2-3,CASRQSGQSTDTQYF,TGCGCCAGCCGTCAGTCGGGACAAAGCACAGATACGCAGTATTTT
.,TRBV27,.,TRBJ1-5,CASRTTRTVDSNQPQHF,TGTGCCAGCAGAACCACACGGACGGTTGATAGCAATCAGCCCCAGCATTTT
once,TRBV28,TRBD2,TRBJ2-2,CASSFLAGGPVGELFF,TGTGCCAGCAGTTTTCTAGCGGGAGGGCCCGTCGGGGAGCTGTTTTTT